This record concerns one T cell receptor beta chain sequence. Its antigen is as yet unknown. These data come from a study of T cell clones after liver transplantation. The protocol was immunoSEQ multiplex PCR, while the TCRdb copy is restricted to in-frame clones and leaves out a portion. The data hold about 120,000 clones, with about nine tenths observed a single time. The CDR3 is made up of 14 amino acids. Germline V gene sequence: CDR1 SNHLY, CDR2 FYNNEI. Trimming pared 11 bases from V and 0 bases from J, leaving 17 bases between. Study-level points and caveats: Graft donor-reactive T cells may have migrated into the graft rather than being deleted.

The receptor's source is a human patient who received a liver transplant. The graft donor may account for some of the T cells. V is TRBV2 and J is TRBJ2-7; possibly TRBD1 for D (5 bases). The source was CD4+ T cells from blood, collected 12 months after liver transplant. The CDR3 DNA reads as TGTGCCGGAGCAAACAGGATTAGCTCCTACGAGCAGTACTTC. This sequence encodes CAGANRISSYEQYF.